The T cell receptor (beta chain) described here comes from a study of cytomegalovirus exposure and HLA in healthy donors. The CDR3 is made up of 16 amino acids. Germline V gene lookup returns CDR1 LGHNA and CDR2 YSLEER. With V trimmed by 5 bases and J by 0 bases, 8 bases remained unmatched. PCR amplification relied on 60 Vbeta primers (plus 13 Jbeta primers). The data were produced by immunoSEQ multiplex PCR, yet TCRdb's version contains in-frame clones alone and is incomplete. The table records about 120,000 clones, roughly 80% of them present only once. The rearrangement links TRBV4-3 to TRBJ1-2; TRBD1 matches 8 bases. Sequencing used PBMCs. This sequence originates from a female donor in good health and CMV-seropositive. Here the CDR3 reads CASSSNGRGPNYGYTF. CDR3 in DNA: TGCGCCAGCAGCTCCAACGGCAGGGGGCCTAACTATGGCTACACCTTC.